This T cell receptor beta chain appears in the sequencing data of a study of CXCR3-negative and CXCR3-positive naive CD8 T cells. Findings and limits, study-wide: Comparison of naive cells showed more hydrophobic TRB CDR3s in CXCR3-positive than in CXCR3-negative naive cells.

5' RACE with UMI labels generated the TRB cDNA libraries. TCRdb re-analyzed the 5' RACE reads; it lists each CDR3 protein once, without DNA. The record lists roughly 120,000 distinct CDR3 sequences, of which the ten most abundant hold about 0.54%. Germline CDR1 is LNHDA and CDR2 is SQIVND (reference sequence). This CDR3 is 15 amino acids long. Concerning this clonotype itself: Its antigen is not identified.

This receptor was obtained from a human donor in good health. Some clones in this sample may be carry-over from other donors' samples. Material: naive CXCR3+ CD8+ T cells from blood. As for subset: CD45RO-CCR7+CD27+CD95- naive CD8+ T cells expressing CXCR3 (TNR3+). This rearrangement joins TRBV19 to TRBJ2-1. This chain's CDR3 is CASSSRETPPNEQFF.